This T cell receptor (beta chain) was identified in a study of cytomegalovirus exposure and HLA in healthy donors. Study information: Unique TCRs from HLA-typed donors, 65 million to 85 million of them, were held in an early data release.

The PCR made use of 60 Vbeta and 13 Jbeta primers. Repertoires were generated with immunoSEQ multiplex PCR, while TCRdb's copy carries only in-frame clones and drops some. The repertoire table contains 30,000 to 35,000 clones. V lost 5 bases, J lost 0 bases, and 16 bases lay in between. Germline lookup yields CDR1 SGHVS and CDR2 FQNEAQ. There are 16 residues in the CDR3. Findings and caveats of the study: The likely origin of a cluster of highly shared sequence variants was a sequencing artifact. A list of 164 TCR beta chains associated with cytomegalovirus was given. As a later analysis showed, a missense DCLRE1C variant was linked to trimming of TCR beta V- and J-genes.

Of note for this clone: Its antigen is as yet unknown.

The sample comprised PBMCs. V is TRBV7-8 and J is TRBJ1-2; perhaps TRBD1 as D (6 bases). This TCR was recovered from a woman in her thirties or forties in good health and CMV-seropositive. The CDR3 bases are TGTGCCAGCAGCCTCATCTACAGGGAGACTAACTATGGCTACACCTTC. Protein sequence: CASSLIYRETNYGYTF.